These 10 T cell receptor beta chains were sequenced from one sample in a study of blood T cell repertoires in COVID-19. Data came from immunoSEQ multiplex PCR; TCRdb stores just in-frame clones and leaves some out. Altogether some 42,000 clones are present, approximately 88% being singletons, with the ten largest covering roughly 3.9%. Sample: peripheral blood. Every receptor here comes from a human donor in a cohort sampled during active COVID-19.

The chain combines TRBV5-1 with TRBJ1-1, with 8 nucleotides matching TRBD1. CDR1 and CDR2 from the germline V gene are SGHRS and YFSETQ. CDR3 length: 19 amino acids. After removal of 0 bases from V and 0 bases from J, the junction contained 13 bases not matched to a gene. The CDR3 sequence: CASSLDSAAGGFLNTEAFF. The CDR3, as DNA: TGCGCCAGCAGCTTGGACTCGGCGGCAGGGGGCTTTTTGAACACTGAAGCTTTCTTT. Supplemented by reference TRBV5-1 and TRBJ1-1, the full variable domain reads KAGVTQTPRYLIKTRGQQVTLSCSPISGHRSVSWYQQTPGQGLQFLFEYFSETQRNKGNFPGRFSGRQFSNSRSEMNVSTLELGDSALYLCASSLDSAAGGFLNTEAFFGQGTRLTVV.

J is TRBJ2-3 and V is TRBV28; no reliable D call. Looked up from germline, CDR1 is MDHEN and CDR2 is SYDVKM. The CDR3 sequence is 17 residues long. V lost 3 bases, J lost 1 base, and 17 bases lay in between. This CDR3 reads CASSFPTVAYRTDTQYF. The CDR3 region has the DNA TGTGCCAGCAGTTTCCCCACAGTGGCTTACCGCACAGATACGCAGTATTTT. The full variable domain, with the rest looked up from reference TRBV28 and TRBJ2-3, is DVKVTQSSRYLVKRTGEKVFLECVQDMDHENMFWYRQDPGLGLRLIYFSYDVKMKEKGDIPEGYSVSREKKERFSLILESASTNQTSMYLCASSFPTVAYRTDTQYFGPGTRLTVL.

The chain is built from TRBV11-2 and TRBJ2-7, with 10 bases aligning to TRBD1. Unmatched junction bases numbered 8, after V lost 4 bases and J lost 2 bases. This CDR3 comprises 16 residues. Germline CDR1 reads SGHAT; CDR2 reads FQNNGV. As DNA, the CDR3 is TGTGCCAGCAGCTCCAGCCGAGGACAGGGGGCCTACGAGCAGTACTTC. Translating gives CASSSSRGQGAYEQYF.

The DNA of the CDR3 is TGTGCCATGCGACAGGACTCCTACAATGAGCAGTTCTTC. Its protein product is CAMRQDSYNEQFF. V usage is TRBV6-5 and J usage is TRBJ2-1, with D tentatively TRBD1 (6 bases). V was pared by 10 bases and J by 0 bases, with 10 bases between. This CDR3 contains 13 residues. CDR1 and CDR2 (germline): MNHEY, SVGAGI.

This chain links TRBV2 with TRBJ1-4; no reliable D call. The CDR3 length is 12 residues. Trimming removed 5 bases at V and 6 bases at J, with 7 bases between. Looked up from germline, CDR1 is SNHLY and CDR2 is FYNNEI. The CDR3 region has the DNA TGTGCCAGCAGTTCCTTATATGAAAAACTGTTTTTT. It yields the protein CASSSLYEKLFF.

This clone has just one count. The rearrangement links TRBV24-1 to TRBJ1-5; D gene unclear. V shed 11 bases and J shed 0 bases, with 10 bases lying between them. Germline CDR1 KGHDR, CDR2 SFDVKD. The CDR3 covers 13 residues. The CDR3 nucleotides are TGTGCCATCTCCAGGATTAGCAATCAGCCCCAGCATTTT. Encoded protein: CAISRISNQPQHF.

The chain has TRBV28 and TRBJ1-4; tentatively, D is TRBD1 (6 bases). The germline V and J ends were trimmed by 5 bases and 7 bases, with 11 bases remaining between them. From germline, CDR1 is MDHEN and CDR2 SYDVKM. There are 13 residues in the CDR3. CDR3 loop: CASSPGGREKLFF. The CDR3 nucleotides read TGTGCCAGCAGTCCTGGGGGCCGTGAAAAACTGTTTTTT. Filled out from reference TRBV28 and TRBJ1-4, the complete variable domain reads DVKVTQSSRYLVKRTGEKVFLECVQDMDHENMFWYRQDPGLGLRLIYFSYDVKMKEKGDIPEGYSVSREKKERFSLILESASTNQTSMYLCASSPGGREKLFFGSGTQLSVL.

The chain uses TRBV5-1 and TRBJ2-7; D ambiguous. Germline V lookup: CDR1 SGHRS, CDR2 YFSETQ. The V end was cut by 0 bases, the J end by 9 bases, with 16 bases between. This CDR3 contains 14 residues. The CDR3 nucleotides read TGCGCCAGCAGCTTGGGGCAGACCCCAGGTGGGCAGTACTTC. Protein: CASSLGQTPGGQYF.

This clone has a single count. The rearrangement uses TRBV9 and TRBJ2-2; 9 bases align to TRBD1. Germline CDR1 reads SGDLS; CDR2 reads YYNGEE. Trimming took 4 bases from V and 1 from J; bases not matched to a gene: 8. The CDR3 spans 17 residues. DNA of the CDR3: TGTGCCAGCAGCCTCCACTGGGGACAGGGGAACACCGGGGAGCTGTTTTTT. Amino acid sequence: CASSLHWGQGNTGELFF.

This chain links TRBV10-3 with TRBJ1-1; 9 nucleotides match TRBD1. Unmatched junction bases numbered 3, after V lost 1 base and J lost 9 bases. This CDR3 region has 13 residues. Germline CDR1 is ENHRY and CDR2 is SYGVKD. CDR3 DNA: TGTGCCATCAGTGAGTGGGGACAGGGTAAAGCTTTCTTT. Translated: CAISEWGQGKAFF.